Listed below are T cell receptor beta chains from one sample, sequenced in a study of CD8+ T cells in alopecia areata. Sequencing was performed with immunoSEQ multiplex PCR; in TCRdb, only in-frame clones are kept and a portion is missing. The sample includes more than 95,000 clones, more than 30% of them seen just once. The sequenced material came from CD4+ T cells sorted from blood. The receptors shown here come from a human donor with alopecia areata. Each CDR3 is given with its conserved first and last residue. The order of the fields is J gene, V gene, CDR3 protein.

j_gene: TRBJ2-5
v_gene: TRBV10-3
CDR3aa: CAISQGFEETQYF

j_gene: TRBJ1-2
v_gene: TRBV20-1
CDR3aa: CSARVAYGYTF

j_gene: TRBJ2-1
v_gene: TRBV15
CDR3aa: CATSSILGTSGGYNEQFF

j_gene: TRBJ2-1
v_gene: TRBV7-2
CDR3aa: CASSLVLSAGVSPHEQFF

j_gene: TRBJ2-1
v_gene: TRBV30
CDR3aa: CAWSVRGEQFF

j_gene: TRBJ2-7
v_gene: TRBV2
CDR3aa: CASSGDSLYEQYF

j_gene: TRBJ2-3
v_gene: TRBV28
CDR3aa: CASRGQGASGTDTQYF

j_gene: TRBJ1-2
v_gene: TRBV5-6
CDR3aa: CASSLRTGKYGYTF

j_gene: TRBJ2-2
v_gene: TRBV7-2
CDR3aa: CASSDGQYTGELFF

j_gene: TRBJ2-2
v_gene: TRBV7-9
CDR3aa: CASSLPGGLLTGELFF

j_gene: TRBJ2-6
v_gene: TRBV29-1
CDR3aa: CSVEDLRQPYSGANVLTF

j_gene: TRBJ2-7
v_gene: TRBV28
CDR3aa: CASSLNYEQYF

j_gene: TRBJ2-7
v_gene: TRBV15
CDR3aa: CATGTGLLAEQYF

j_gene: TRBJ2-3
v_gene: TRBV5-1
CDR3aa: CASSLAGTDTQYF

j_gene: TRBJ2-2
v_gene: TRBV7-9
CDR3aa: CASSETGIKTVTGELFF

j_gene: TRBJ2-1
v_gene: TRBV4-1
CDR3aa: CASSQGGGRYNEQFF

j_gene: TRBJ2-1
v_gene: TRBV29-1
CDR3aa: CSVERTGYNEQFF

j_gene: TRBJ2-4
v_gene: TRBV9
CDR3aa: CASSVGSLAAYNIQYF

j_gene: TRBJ2-7
v_gene: TRBV6-5
CDR3aa: CASANGQAEYF

j_gene: TRBJ1-2
v_gene: TRBV28
CDR3aa: CASSPGGLTYGYTF

j_gene: TRBJ2-5
v_gene: TRBV7-2
CDR3aa: CASSLRREGETQYF

j_gene: TRBJ2-5
v_gene: TRBV30
CDR3aa: CAWSRPGTGQETQYF

j_gene: TRBJ2-1
v_gene: TRBV29-1
CDR3aa: CSGGRLSNEQFF

j_gene: TRBJ1-1
v_gene: TRBV30
CDR3aa: CAWSPGTAGVMNTEAFF

j_gene: TRBJ1-2
v_gene: TRBV5-6
CDR3aa: CASSLDGPVYGYTF

j_gene: TRBJ2-1
v_gene: TRBV4-1
CDR3aa: CASSQDTGQGASQEVF

j_gene: TRBJ1-1
v_gene: TRBV28
CDR3aa: CASSLLQGTAEAFF

j_gene: TRBJ2-5
v_gene: TRBV23-1
CDR3aa: CASSQSNRTGQETQYF

j_gene: TRBJ2-7
v_gene: TRBV29-1
CDR3aa: CSVSRTGGEGEQYF

j_gene: TRBJ2-7
v_gene: TRBV6-6
CDR3aa: CASSYNRDDPYEQYF

j_gene: TRBJ2-7
v_gene: TRBV13
CDR3aa: CASSFLDRDSYEQYF

j_gene: TRBJ1-5
v_gene: TRBV2
CDR3aa: CASATGGEQPQHF

j_gene: TRBJ2-3
v_gene: TRBV9
CDR3aa: CASSVAPASTDTQYF

j_gene: TRBJ2-7
v_gene: TRBV2
CDR3aa: CASSYYRYEQYF

j_gene: TRBJ2-6
v_gene: TRBV9
CDR3aa: CASSVATGWAGANVLTF

j_gene: TRBJ1-2
v_gene: TRBV29-1
CDR3aa: CSVARLSGYTF

j_gene: TRBJ2-1
v_gene: TRBV18
CDR3aa: CASSLGTSGSNEQFF

j_gene: TRBJ2-1
v_gene: TRBV25-1
CDR3aa: CASRAAGGSPGNEQFF

j_gene: TRBJ2-1
v_gene: TRBV29-1
CDR3aa: CSVGQSYYNEQFF

j_gene: TRBJ2-7
v_gene: TRBV5-6
CDR3aa: CASSLWGATYEQYF

j_gene: TRBJ2-3
v_gene: TRBV29-1
CDR3aa: CSVGGPTDTQYF

j_gene: TRBJ2-2
v_gene: TRBV7-8
CDR3aa: CASSLEGQGNTGELFF

j_gene: TRBJ1-2
v_gene: TRBV12-5
CDR3aa: CASGLGLGFGGYTF

j_gene: TRBJ2-7
v_gene: TRBV25-1
CDR3aa: CASSPPENEQYF

j_gene: TRBJ2-7
v_gene: TRBV7-9
CDR3aa: CASSRLASYEQYF

j_gene: TRBJ1-1
v_gene: TRBV29-1
CDR3aa: CSVGRRPEAFF

j_gene: TRBJ2-1
v_gene: TRBV5-1
CDR3aa: CASSLRSLAGGLYNEQFF

j_gene: TRBJ1-1
v_gene: TRBV7-2
CDR3aa: CASSFPLPGSSEAFF

j_gene: TRBJ2-5
v_gene: TRBV7-8
CDR3aa: CASSPGLASTGETQYF

j_gene: TRBJ2-7
v_gene: TRBV6-6
CDR3aa: CASSYTIAYEQYF

j_gene: TRBJ1-5
v_gene: TRBV7-9
CDR3aa: CASSLGDQPQHF

j_gene: TRBJ2-7
v_gene: TRBV29-1
CDR3aa: CSVEPPGATRQYF

j_gene: TRBJ1-3
v_gene: TRBV7-9
CDR3aa: CASGVGNTIYF

j_gene: TRBJ2-5
v_gene: TRBV25-1
CDR3aa: CASRTEPGTQYF

j_gene: TRBJ2-7
v_gene: TRBV30
CDR3aa: CAWSAKGGGYEQYF

j_gene: TRBJ1-4
v_gene: TRBV28
CDR3aa: CASRFTGREKLFF

j_gene: TRBJ2-1
v_gene: TRBV7-9
CDR3aa: CASSPDSGSNNEQFF

j_gene: TRBJ2-2
v_gene: TRBV4-3
CDR3aa: CASSLFSGTGYTGELFF

j_gene: TRBJ1-4
v_gene: TRBV11-2
CDR3aa: CASGRAKGGEKLFF

j_gene: TRBJ2-7
v_gene: TRBV28
CDR3aa: CASKKGGGYEQYF